What follows are 27 T cell receptor beta chains derived from one specimen sequenced in a study of neurological immune-mediated disorders. Time point indicated: longitudinal time-point 1 (baseline). TCRdb recomputed calls from the 5' RACE reads with MiXCR, one row per CDR3 protein. The sample yields 71,000 or so distinct CDR3 sequences, 12% to 15% seen once. Sequencing was carried out using PBMCs. These receptors all stem from a female donor with HTLV-1-associated myelopathy (HAM/TSP).

This clonotype was counted at least ten times. J is TRBJ1-5 and V is TRBV20-1; a weak D match, TRBD1 (5 bases). This CDR3 comprises 14 residues. The germline V gene has CDR1 DFQATT and CDR2 SNEGSKA (reference sequence). Trimming removed 6 bases from V and 0 bases from J, with 12 bases in between. The CDR3 sequence is CSAGEGNSNQPQHF. DNA for the CDR3: TGCAGTGCAGGGGAGGGGAATAGCAATCAGCCCCAGCATTTT.

This clonotype was seen ten or more times. The junction does not match germline at one end; this may be a read error. The chain combines TRBV5-5 with TRBJ2-1; 10 bases agree with TRBD2. CDR3 length: 15 amino acids. Germline values: CDR1 SGHKS, CDR2 YYEKEE (reference sequence). The CDR3 DNA reads as TGTGCCAACAGCTTGAGCCTAGCGGGGGTGTATGAGCAGTTCTTC. This encodes CANSLSLAGVYEQFF.

Ten or more counts support this clonotype. The chain has TRBV6-6 and TRBJ1-1; maybe TRBD1 (6 bases). CDR3 length equals 14 residues. V lost 2 bases, J lost 1 base, and 8 bases lay in between. CDR1 MNHNY and CDR2 SVGAGI come from the germline V gene (reference sequence). CDR3 protein: CASSYPQGNTEAFF. CDR3 in DNA: TGTGCCAGCAGTTACCCACAGGGGAACACTGAAGCTTTCTTT.

DNA of the CDR3: TGCAGCGTTGGTAATATGGGAGAAGCCAAAAACATTCAGTACTTC. Translating it yields CSVGNMGEAKNIQYF. V and J are TRBV29-1 and TRBJ2-4, with D possibly being TRBD2 (5 bases). The CDR3 totals 15 residues. The germline CDR1 and CDR2 sequences are SQVTM and ANQGSEA. Trimming took 4 bases from V and 0 from J, leaving 13 bases between them.

At least ten counts were recorded for this clonotype. The V gene is TRBV20-1, the J gene TRBJ2-1; the match to TRBD1 covers 8 bases. With 2 bases clipped from V and 0 bases from J, the junction kept 3 bases outside the gene matches. This CDR3 is 15 amino acids long. Germline CDR1 and CDR2: DFQATT and SNEGSKA (reference sequence). The CDR3 protein is CSARQGAGSYNEQFF. The CDR3 DNA sequence: TGCAGTGCTAGACAGGGGGCCGGCTCCTACAATGAGCAGTTCTTC.

This clonotype was counted ten times or more. The chain links TRBV5-1 to TRBJ2-3, with 7 nucleotides matching TRBD1. Germline CDR1 is SGHRS and CDR2 is YFSETQ. The CDR3 extends over 14 amino acids. V dropped 0 bases and J dropped 4; count of bases not matched to a gene: 2. As DNA, the CDR3 is TGCGCCAGCAGCTTGGGACAGGGCGCAGATACGCAGTATTTT. Its translation is CASSLGQGADTQYF.

V is TRBV6-5 and J is TRBJ1-2; TRBD1 matches 8 bases. The CDR3 contains 12 residues. CDR1 and CDR2 from the germline V gene are MNHEY and SVGAGI. V lost 6 bases and J lost 8; bases outside the gene matches: 5. CDR3 nucleotides: TGTGCCAGCAGACAGGGGGTTGGAGGCTACACCTTC. As protein: CASRQGVGGYTF.

There are many counts of this clonotype. This CDR3 reads CASSHGLAGGNTGELFF. DNA of the CDR3: TGTGCCAGCAGCCACGGACTAGCGGGGGGTAACACCGGGGAGCTGTTTTTT. The rearrangement links TRBV4-2 to TRBJ2-2, with 14 bases matching TRBD2. CDR1 and CDR2 (germline): LGHNA, YNFKEQ. The CDR3 has 17 residues. Trimming cost V 3 bases and J 2 bases; bases outside gene matches: 2.

This clonotype was detected many times. In DNA, the CDR3 is TGCAGTGCTCCTGCAGGGGTAAATCAGCCCCAGCATTTT. This encodes CSAPAGVNQPQHF. V usage is TRBV20-1 and J usage is TRBJ1-5; D is perhaps TRBD1 (6 bases). This CDR3 region has 13 residues. Per germline, CDR1 DFQATT and CDR2 SNEGSKA (reference sequence). V lost 5 bases and J 4 bases, leaving 12 bases between the germline ends.

In its sample, this clonotype was seen many times. The CDR3 bases are TGTGCCATCAGTACACAGGGAGCCTTCACAGATACGCAGTATTTT. Encoded protein: CAISTQGAFTDTQYF. This chain connects TRBV10-3 to TRBJ2-3; D might be TRBD1 (6 bases). The CDR3 loop spans 15 amino acids. Germline lookup yields CDR1 ENHRY and CDR2 SYGVKD. V shed 5 bases and J shed 2 bases, with 14 bases lying between them.

This clonotype was seen many times. The chain joins TRBV29-1 to TRBJ2-4, with unresolved D. The CDR3 is made up of 17 amino acids. Germline V CDR1 and CDR2: SQVTM, ANQGSEA. V was clipped by 5 bases and J by 0 bases, with 20 bases between them. The CDR3 here is CSVSIQWEPLAKNIQYF. CDR3 bases: TGCAGCGTTTCAATACAATGGGAACCCCTAGCCAAAAACATTCAGTACTTC.

Many counts were recorded for this clonotype. The chain carries TRBV9 and TRBJ2-1, with D perhaps matching TRBD2 (7 bases). This CDR3 contains 16 residues. The V gene lost 4 bases and the J gene lost 1 base, with 15 bases spanning the gap. The germline V gene encodes CDR1 SGDLS and CDR2 YYNGEE. CDR3 sequence (DNA): TGTGCCAGCAGCCCATCGAAGGGGGGGTCCTACAATGAGCAGTTCTTC. Residues: CASSPSKGGSYNEQFF.

This clonotype is categorized as medium-sized. V and J are TRBV5-1 and TRBJ2-6; no clear D gene. V gave up 4 bases and J gave up 4 bases, with 15 bases separating them. The germline CDR1 and CDR2 sequences are SGHRS and YFSETQ. The CDR3 sequence is 16 residues long. DNA for the CDR3: TGCGCCAGCAGCCCTGGACGGAGCCTGGGGGCCAACGTCCTGACTTTC. Amino acids: CASSPGRSLGANVLTF.

Comment on this clonotype: A much larger clone sits a single nucleotide away, making a read error possible. The chain employs TRBV12-3 or TRBV12-4 and TRBJ2-3; D is perhaps TRBD1 (7 bases). The CDR3 sequence is 17 residues long. V was trimmed by 6 bases and J by 2 bases, leaving 21 bases between them. The CDR3 DNA is TGTGCCAGCAGCATTTGGGCTAGCAGGGGGGACACAGATACGCAGTATTTT. Protein sequence: CASSIWASRGDTDTQYF.

This clonotype was recorded at least ten times. The rearrangement uses TRBV7-9 and TRBJ1-1, with D possibly being TRBD1 (5 bases). This CDR3 has 14 residues. Germline V CDR1 and CDR2: SEHNR, FQNEAQ (reference sequence). Trimming pared 5 bases from V and 0 bases from J, leaving 10 bases between. The CDR3 sequence is CASSPEGMNTEAFF. DNA of the CDR3: TGTGCCAGCAGCCCGGAGGGGATGAACACTGAAGCTTTCTTT. Full variable domain (outside the CDR3, taken from reference TRBV7-9 and TRBJ1-1): DTGVSQNPRHKITKRGQNVTFRCDPISEHNRLYWYRQTLGQGPEFLTYFQNEAQLEKSRLLSDRFSAERPKGSFSTLEIQRTEQGDSAMYLCASSPEGMNTEAFFGQGTRLTVV.

This clonotype was recorded many times. The chain uses TRBV6-5 and TRBJ2-5; D gene uncertain. V was cut by 7 bases and J by 14 bases, with 17 bases left in between. This CDR3 spans 11 amino acids. The germline CDR1 and CDR2 sequences are MNHEY and SVGAGI. The CDR3 DNA reads as TGTGCCAGCATCCCCGGGCCCTCGTCCTACTTC. Translating it yields CASIPGPSSYF.

This sequence joins TRBV11-3 and TRBJ2-1, with D hard to call. Trimming removed 1 base from V and 8 bases from J, with 9 bases in between. The germline V gene encodes CDR1 SGHNT and CDR2 YENEEA. The CDR3 runs 13 residues. CDR3 amino acids: CASSLGRPDEQFF. The DNA of the CDR3 is TGTGCCAGCAGCTTAGGGAGACCCGATGAGCAGTTCTTC.

This clonotype showed up many times. The CDR3 region has the DNA TGCGCCAGCAGCTTGGCCGTTCCCGGGGGGGCCGGCACTGAAGCTTTCTTT. It encodes CASSLAVPGGAGTEAFF. This chain joins TRBV5-1 and TRBJ1-1, with D possibly matching TRBD1 (6 bases). Germline V gives CDR1 SGHRS, CDR2 YFSETQ. The V end lost 0 bases, the J end lost 4 bases, and 19 bases lay between the germline ends. This CDR3 comprises 17 residues.

In its sample, this clonotype was seen many times. The chain recombines TRBV20-1 with TRBJ2-3, with D possibly being TRBD1 or TRBD2 (5 bases each). The V gene's germline CDR1 is DFQATT and CDR2 SNEGSKA (reference sequence). V shed 7 bases and J shed 1 base, with 15 bases lying between them. The CDR3 has 14 residues. The CDR3 loop reads CSGSGTLRTDTQYF. CDR3 nucleotide sequence: TGCAGTGGTTCTGGGACCCTTCGCACAGATACGCAGTATTTT.

This clonotype was detected many times. J is TRBJ1-1 and V is TRBV5-1; D might be TRBD1 (5 bases). V lost 1 base, J lost 3 bases, and 7 bases lay in between. The CDR3 has 13 amino acids. Germline V gene lookup returns CDR1 SGHRS and CDR2 YFSETQ. The CDR3 loop is CASSLLGDTEAFF. CDR3 nucleotide sequence: TGCGCCAGCAGCTTGTTAGGGGACACTGAAGCTTTCTTT. The full variable domain, its missing parts supplied by reference TRBV5-1 and TRBJ1-1, is KAGVTQTPRYLIKTRGQQVTLSCSPISGHRSVSWYQQTPGQGLQFLFEYFSETQRNKGNFPGRFSGRQFSNSRSEMNVSTLELGDSALYLCASSLLGDTEAFFGQGTRLTVV.

This clonotype appeared many times. The chain recombines TRBV5-1 with TRBJ2-7, with 8 bases that match TRBD1. The ends lost 0 bases at V and 7 bases at J; junction bases unmatched: 9. This CDR3 contains 15 residues. Looked up from germline, CDR1 is SGHRS and CDR2 is YFSETQ. CDR3 sequence (DNA): TGCGCCAGCAGCTTGGCGGGACAGGAGGTTGGAGAGCAGTACTTC. Translated, it gives CASSLAGQEVGEQYF.

Turning to this clonotype: One junction end disagrees with the germline gene, perhaps due to a read error. The chain is built from TRBV7-7 and TRBJ2-5, with D uncertain. Germline V lookup: CDR1 SSHAT, CDR2 FNYEAQ (reference sequence). This CDR3 contains 13 residues. CDR3 in amino acids: CASTPGFQVTQYF. CDR3 DNA: TGTGCCAGCACCCCCGGTTTCCAAGTGACCCAGTACTTC.

This clonotype was seen at least ten times. The genes are TRBV20-1 and TRBJ2-3, with no clear D. Per the germline V gene, CDR1 is DFQATT and CDR2 is SNEGSKA (reference sequence). Between the trimmed V and J ends, which lost 5 bases and 1 base, there was a span of 13 bases. The CDR3 spans 14 residues. CDR3 bases: TGCAGTGCTCTAGTCGGAACCGGCACAGATACGCAGTATTTT. Amino acids: CSALVGTGTDTQYF.

This clonotype occurred many times. The chain combines TRBV7-9 with TRBJ2-3; D gene uncertain. Trimming removed 4 bases at V and 6 bases at J, with 8 bases between. The CDR3 has 12 amino acids. Germline values: CDR1 SEHNR, CDR2 FQNEAQ (reference sequence). The CDR3 region is CASSSSRDTQYF. The CDR3 DNA follows: TGTGCCAGCAGCTCCTCTAGGGATACGCAGTATTTT.

In its sample, this clonotype was seen many times. The chain joins TRBV28 to TRBJ2-7; tentatively, D is TRBD1 (5 bases). Germline V CDR1 and CDR2: MDHEN, SYDVKM. V was clipped by 5 bases and J by 1 base, with 9 bases between them. The CDR3 is 13 residues long. CDR3 region: CASSRRTSYEQYF. The CDR3 region has the DNA TGTGCCAGCAGTCGAAGGACATCCTACGAGCAGTACTTC.

This clonotype was seen many times. The chain uses TRBV24-1 and TRBJ2-1, with D perhaps matching TRBD1 or TRBD2 (5 bases each). This CDR3 contains 16 residues. From germline, CDR1 is KGHDR and CDR2 SFDVKD. V lost 3 bases and J lost 8, with 19 bases in between. CDR3 sequence: CATSDAWGRKVDEQFF. Written as DNA, the CDR3 is TGTGCCACCAGTGATGCATGGGGGAGAAAGGTCGATGAGCAGTTCTTC.

This clonotype was counted ten times or more. In DNA form, the CDR3 reads TGTGCCAGCAGCTCCAGCGGGGGGGGATCCTACAATGAGCAGTTCTTC. This gives the protein CASSSSGGGSYNEQFF. This chain joins TRBV7-9 and TRBJ2-1; TRBD2 matches at 10 bases. The CDR3 is 16 amino acids. Trimming at V came to 4 bases and at J to 1 base, leaving 4 bases not matched to a gene. Germline-derived CDR1 and CDR2 are SEHNR and FQNEAQ (reference sequence).